What follows are 21 T cell receptor beta chains derived from one specimen sequenced in a study of cytomegalovirus exposure and HLA in healthy donors. TCRdb keeps only in-frame clones here, not all; method: immunoSEQ multiplex PCR. The sample includes 150,000 to 200,000 clones, more than 75% of them seen just once. Sequencing input: PBMCs. The receptors shown here come from a man aged 18-30 years in good health and CMV-seropositive.

The V gene is TRBV28, the J gene TRBJ2-5; TRBD1 is a possible D gene (5 bases). The V gene's germline CDR1 is MDHEN and CDR2 SYDVKM. With 6 bases removed from V and 10 bases from J, the gap between germline ends came to 21 bases. The CDR3 covers 14 residues. CDR3 bases: TGTGCCAGCAGGAGAGGAGAGGACAAAGATGGCCAGTACTTC. It encodes CASRRGEDKDGQYF. The full variable domain, rest sourced from reference TRBV28 and TRBJ2-5, is DVKVTQSSRYLVKRTGEKVFLECVQDMDHENMFWYRQDPGLGLRLIYFSYDVKMKEKGDIPEGYSVSREKKERFSLILESASTNQTSMYLCASRRGEDKDGQYFGPGTRLLVL.

This chain links TRBV7-6 with TRBJ2-4; 11 bases match TRBD1. The junction had 9 bases not matched to a gene; V was cut back by 5 bases and J by 3 bases. The CDR3 consists of 17 residues. From germline, CDR1 is SGHVS and CDR2 FNYEAQ. The CDR3 nucleotides read TGTGCCAGCAGCCCCGGACAGGGGGCTGGGGTCAAAAACATTCAGTACTTC. It encodes CASSPGQGAGVKNIQYF.

The chain combines TRBV28 with TRBJ1-2; 7 bases align to TRBD1. Germline V CDR1 and CDR2: MDHEN, SYDVKM. This CDR3 spans 14 amino acids. With V trimmed by 6 bases and J by 3 bases, 7 bases remained unmatched. CDR3 coding DNA: TGTGCCAGCAGCCCTACAGGGGTGGACTATGGCTACACCTTC. Its translation: CASSPTGVDYGYTF.

The chain couples TRBV5-1 to TRBJ2-7, with TRBD2 as a possible D gene (6 bases). V shed 0 bases and J shed 2 bases, with 9 bases lying between them. This CDR3 region has 14 residues. The germline V gene encodes CDR1 SGHRS and CDR2 YFSETQ. CDR3 nucleotide sequence: TGCGCCAGCAGCTTGGCCGGCGGGGCCTACGAGCAGTACTTC. Translation gives CASSLAGGAYEQYF.

The CDR3 bases are TGCGCCAGCAGCTTCTCACAGGAGAGCACAGATACGCAGTATTTT. This gives the protein CASSFSQESTDTQYF. J is TRBJ2-3 and V is TRBV5-1; tentatively, D is TRBD1 (5 bases). The CDR3 has 15 amino acids. V lost 2 bases and J lost 0, with 10 bases in between. From germline, CDR1 is SGHRS and CDR2 YFSETQ.

The CDR3 protein is CASSIQGSYEQYF. In DNA form, the CDR3 reads TGTGCCAGTAGTATCCAGGGTTCCTACGAGCAGTACTTC. The rearrangement links TRBV19 to TRBJ2-7, with D perhaps matching TRBD1 (5 bases). Between the trimmed V and J ends, which lost 3 bases and 1 base, there was a span of 7 bases. The germline V gene has CDR1 LNHDA and CDR2 SQIVND (reference sequence). The CDR3 is 13 residues long. Together with reference TRBV19 and TRBJ2-7, the CDR3 gives the full variable domain: DGGITQSPKYLFRKEGQNVTLSCEQNLNHDAMYWYRQDPGQGLRLIYYSQIVNDFQKGDIAEGYSVSREKKESFPLTVTSAQKNPTAFYLCASSIQGSYEQYFGPGTRLTVT.

This rearrangement joins TRBV30 to TRBJ1-2, with D hard to call. This CDR3 is built from 13 residues. V shed 3 bases and J shed 0 bases, with 8 bases lying between them. Germline loops: CDR1 GTSNPN, CDR2 SVGIG (reference sequence). The CDR3 region is CAWSDYPNYGYTF. Written as DNA, the CDR3 is TGTGCCTGGAGCGACTATCCTAACTATGGCTACACCTTC.

The V gene is TRBV7-3, the J gene TRBJ2-1, with TRBD2 matching 9 bases. This CDR3 contains 16 residues. V lost 2 bases to trimming and J lost 5 bases; unmatched junction nucleotides: 7. In germline, CDR1 is SGHTA, CDR2 FQGTGA. This CDR3 reads CASSLGVTSGHNEQFF. As DNA, the CDR3 is TGTGCCAGCAGCTTAGGAGTGACTAGCGGACACAATGAGCAGTTCTTC.

The chain couples TRBV4-1 to TRBJ1-4; D not resolved. V dropped 1 base and J dropped 11 bases, with 17 bases sitting between them. The length of the CDR3 is 15 residues. The germline V gene has CDR1 MGHRA and CDR2 YSYEKL. CDR3 loop: CASSQVRGDYGKLFF. In DNA, the CDR3 is TGCGCCAGCAGCCAAGTCCGGGGTGACTACGGGAAACTGTTTTTT.

This clone has just one count. The chain is built from TRBV6-1 and TRBJ1-2; tentatively, D is TRBD1 (6 bases). Germline loops: CDR1 MNHNS, CDR2 SASEGT. V lost 4 bases, J lost 5 bases, and 17 bases lay in between. The CDR3 runs to 15 residues. The CDR3 spells CASSAPQPTGYGYTF. CDR3 DNA sequence: TGTGCCAGCAGTGCACCCCAGCCGACAGGATATGGCTACACCTTC.

This clone showed up just a few times. The chain recombines TRBV7-2 with TRBJ1-4; 8 bases are a match to TRBD1. This CDR3 is 15 amino acids long. The germline V gene encodes CDR1 SGHTA and CDR2 FQGNSA. J lost 8 bases, V lost 5 bases, and 10 bases had no gene match. CDR3 coding DNA: TGTGCCAGCAGCCAACGGACAGGGCGGGTCGAAAAACTGTTTTTT. Its translation: CASSQRTGRVEKLFF.

This chain uses TRBV27 with TRBJ1-1, with 12 bases aligning to TRBD1. Germline values: CDR1 MNHEY, CDR2 SMNVEV (reference sequence). V lost 6 bases and J lost 4; bases outside the gene matches: 12. There are 17 residues in the CDR3. CDR3 bases: TGTGCCAGCAGAGCAAAAGGGACAGGGGGCCGCGGCACTGAAGCTTTCTTT. Protein product: CASRAKGTGGRGTEAFF.

About this clone itself: Other DNA variants within this sample encode the same CDR3. J is TRBJ2-7 and V is TRBV11-3; tentative D call: TRBD1 (5 bases). V was shortened by 1 base and J by 0 bases, with 7 bases between the two germline ends. This CDR3 has 14 amino acids. Per the germline V gene, CDR1 is SGHNT and CDR2 is YENEEA. The CDR3 DNA follows: TGTGCCAGCAGCTTAGGGGGCAGCTCCTACGAGCAGTACTTC. This translates into CASSLGGSSYEQYF.

This clone was detected only a few times. The chain carries TRBV4-3 and TRBJ2-7; the D is unclear. CDR1 is LGHNA, CDR2 YSLEER, per germline. The CDR3 covers 16 residues. Trimming removed 2 bases at V and 2 bases at J, with 16 bases between. CDR3 residues: CASSQLHRGGAYEQYF. The DNA for the CDR3 is TGCGCCAGCAGCCAATTACATCGTGGCGGAGCCTACGAGCAGTACTTC.

The rearrangement joins TRBV18 to TRBJ1-2; D may be TRBD1 (5 bases). The germline V and J ends were trimmed by 4 bases and 4 bases, with 13 bases remaining between them. There are 14 residues in the CDR3. The germline CDR1 and CDR2 sequences are KGHSH and LQKENI. The chain's CDR3 is CASSQGAALYGYTF. DNA of the CDR3: TGTGCCAGCTCACAAGGGGCAGCGCTCTATGGCTACACCTTC.

The V and J genes are TRBV6-4 and TRBJ2-1; D is unresolved. Germline V gene sequence: CDR1 MRHNA, CDR2 SNTAGT. There are 13 residues in the CDR3. Trimming took off 8 bases at V and 0 bases at J, with 8 bases between the two ends. The CDR3 DNA sequence: TGTGCCAGCTCCAGTGGCTCCTACAATGAGCAGTTCTTC. Amino acid sequence: CASSSGSYNEQFF.

The chain recombines TRBV6-1 with TRBJ1-5; D possibly corresponds to TRBD1 (5 bases). This CDR3 has 14 amino acids. V shed 5 bases and J shed 2 bases, with 10 bases lying between them. CDR1 MNHNS and CDR2 SASEGT come from the germline V gene. The CDR3 reads CASSSWGGNQPQHF. The CDR3 DNA is TGTGCCAGCAGTTCATGGGGGGGCAATCAGCCCCAGCATTTT.

CDR3 DNA: TGTGCCAGCAGCCCTCTCGCCGACAGGGGGGGAGGCTACACCTTC. Its protein is CASSPLADRGGGYTF. The chain uses TRBV7-9 and TRBJ1-2; 9 bases agree with TRBD1. This CDR3 region has 15 residues. The germline V gene has CDR1 SEHNR and CDR2 FQNEAQ (reference sequence). V shed 5 bases and J 8 bases; nucleotides not matched to a gene: 12.

The table lists this clone with a few counts. At one end, the junction sequence differs from germline, possibly due to a read error. DNA of the CDR3: TGTGCCAGCAGCGTAGCGGGAGGGTCCAACAGCGGGGAGCTGTTTTTT. Translating it yields CASSVAGGSNSGELFF. The rearrangement joins TRBV9 to TRBJ2-2, with TRBD2 identical over 8 bases. In germline, CDR1 is SGDLS, CDR2 YYNGEE. The CDR3 runs 16 residues.

The chain is built from TRBV7-6 and TRBJ2-2; D may be TRBD2 (6 bases). The CDR3 covers 17 residues. The V gene's germline CDR1 is SGHVS and CDR2 FNYEAQ. The V end was cut by 0 bases, the J end by 7 bases, with 18 bases between. CDR3 in amino acids: CASSLAAGSGVGGELFF. In DNA, the CDR3 is TGTGCCAGCAGCTTAGCCGCGGGGTCCGGGGTTGGCGGGGAGCTGTTTTTT.

V is TRBV9 and J is TRBJ2-1, with TRBD2 matching over 13 bases. There are 15 residues in the CDR3. In germline, CDR1 is SGDLS, CDR2 YYNGEE. The junction had 5 bases not matched to a gene; V was cut back by 3 bases and J by 8 bases. The CDR3 loop is CASSGRTSGSDEQFF. The CDR3 DNA reads TGTGCCAGCAGCGGACGGACTAGCGGGAGCGATGAGCAGTTCTTC. Filled out from reference TRBV9 and TRBJ2-1, the complete variable domain reads DSGVTQTPKHLITATGQRVTLRCSPRSGDLSVYWYQQSLDQGLQFLIQYYNGEERAKGNILERFSAQQFPDLHSELNLSSLELGDSALYFCASSGRTSGSDEQFFGPGTRLTVL.